The T cell receptor (beta chain) described here comes from a study of tumor-infiltrating lymphocytes in primary liver carcinoma. Constant-region priming of approximately 500 ng total RNA yielded TCR beta cDNA. Library construction for TCR beta comprised three nested multiplex PCR rounds performed with slightly modified ARM-PCR. TCRdb re-derived calls from the multiplex PCR reads in MiXCR, one entry per CDR3 protein. The sample includes 20,000 to 25,000 distinct CDR3 sequences, roughly 70% of them seen just once. Starting material for RNA and DNA co-extraction consisted of roughly 19-34 mg of unsorted bulk tissue. Source material: liver tumor tissue from sampling region 1. Subset described: tumor region T1, superior pole. The origin of this receptor is a man between 40 and 49 years old with primary liver carcinoma and hepatitis B virus infection.

CDR3 sequence (DNA): TGCAGCATTGGTATAACCGGGACAGGGGCAGCTGGGGCCAACGTCCTGACTTTC. As protein: CSIGITGTGAAGANVLTF. The chain carries TRBV29-1 and TRBJ2-6; TRBD1 aligns across 10 bases. This CDR3 comprises 18 residues. Germline V gene lookup returns CDR1 SQVTM and CDR2 ANQGSEA. J was trimmed by 2 bases and V by 8 bases; bases with no gene match: 15.